One T cell receptor beta chain is described in this entry. Documented time point: peripheral blood 6 weeks after treatment start. Trimming removed 1 base at V and 4 bases at J, with 12 bases between. The CDR3 length is 15 residues. Germline CDR1 is MGHRA and CDR2 is YSYEKL. This sample stems from a study of PD-L1 blockade in urothelial cancer. The table came from immunoSEQ multiplex PCR; TCRdb's copy has only in-frame clones and leaves some out. The table has tens of thousands of clones, roughly 80% seen once. The chain is built from TRBV4-1 and TRBJ2-3; D not certain. The clonotype was recovered from a man between 70 and 80 years old with urothelial cancer. The sample in question was PBMCs, obtained around atezolizumab (anti-PD-L1) treatment. DNA of the CDR3: TGCGCCAGCAGCCAAGTCCCGATGGGCGCAGATACGCAGTATTTT. As protein: CASSQVPMGADTQYF.